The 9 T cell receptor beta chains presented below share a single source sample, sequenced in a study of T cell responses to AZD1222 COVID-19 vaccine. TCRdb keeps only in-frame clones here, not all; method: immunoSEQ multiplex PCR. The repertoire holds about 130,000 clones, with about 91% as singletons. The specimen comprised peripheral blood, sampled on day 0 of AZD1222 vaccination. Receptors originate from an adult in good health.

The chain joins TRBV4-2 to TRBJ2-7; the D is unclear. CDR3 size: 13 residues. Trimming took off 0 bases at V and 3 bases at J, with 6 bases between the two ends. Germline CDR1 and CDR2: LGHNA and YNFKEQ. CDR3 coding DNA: TGTGCCAGCAGCCAAGATGCCCTCTACGAGCAGTACTTC. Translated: CASSQDALYEQYF.

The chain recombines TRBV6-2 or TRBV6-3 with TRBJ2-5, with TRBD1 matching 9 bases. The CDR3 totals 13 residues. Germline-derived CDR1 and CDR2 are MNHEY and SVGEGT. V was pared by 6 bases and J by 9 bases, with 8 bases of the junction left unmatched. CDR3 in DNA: TGTGCCAGCAGCTTGGGACAGGGAACGGCCCAGTACTTC. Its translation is CASSLGQGTAQYF.

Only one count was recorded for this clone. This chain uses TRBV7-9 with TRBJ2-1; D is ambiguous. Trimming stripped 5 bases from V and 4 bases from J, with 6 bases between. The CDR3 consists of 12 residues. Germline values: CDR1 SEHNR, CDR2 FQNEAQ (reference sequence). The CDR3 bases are TGTGCCAGCAGCCCTTTTTACAATGAGCAGTTCTTC. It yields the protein CASSPFYNEQFF.

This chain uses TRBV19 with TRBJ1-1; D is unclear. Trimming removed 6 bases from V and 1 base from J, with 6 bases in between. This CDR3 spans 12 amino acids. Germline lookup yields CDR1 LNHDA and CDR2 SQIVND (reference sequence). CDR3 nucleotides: TGTGCCAGTAGGACGGCGAACACTGAAGCTTTCTTT. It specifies CASRTANTEAFF.

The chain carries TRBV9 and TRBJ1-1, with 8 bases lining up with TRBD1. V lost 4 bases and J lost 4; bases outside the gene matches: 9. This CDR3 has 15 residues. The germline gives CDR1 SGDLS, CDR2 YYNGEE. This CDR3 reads CASSPRQGTGTEAFF. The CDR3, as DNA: TGTGCCAGCAGCCCAAGACAGGGGACGGGCACTGAAGCTTTCTTT. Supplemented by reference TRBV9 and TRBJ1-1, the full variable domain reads DSGVTQTPKHLITATGQRVTLRCSPRSGDLSVYWYQQSLDQGLQFLIQYYNGEERAKGNILERFSAQQFPDLHSELNLSSLELGDSALYFCASSPRQGTGTEAFFGQGTRLTVV.

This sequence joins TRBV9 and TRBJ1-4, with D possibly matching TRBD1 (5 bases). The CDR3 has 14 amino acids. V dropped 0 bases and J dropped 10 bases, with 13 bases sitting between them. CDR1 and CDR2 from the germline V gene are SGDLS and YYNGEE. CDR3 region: CASSVDDRGRKLFF. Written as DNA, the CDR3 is TGTGCCAGCAGCGTAGACGATAGGGGACGAAAACTGTTTTTT. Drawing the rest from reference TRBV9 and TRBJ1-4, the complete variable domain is DSGVTQTPKHLITATGQRVTLRCSPRSGDLSVYWYQQSLDQGLQFLIQYYNGEERAKGNILERFSAQQFPDLHSELNLSSLELGDSALYFCASSVDDRGRKLFFGSGTQLSVL.

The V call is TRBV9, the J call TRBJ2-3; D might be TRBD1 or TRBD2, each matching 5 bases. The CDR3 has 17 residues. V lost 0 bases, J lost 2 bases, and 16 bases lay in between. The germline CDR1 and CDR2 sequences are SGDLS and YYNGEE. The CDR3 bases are TGTGCCAGCAGCGTAGAAGGTAGAGGGGAATTCACAGATACGCAGTATTTT. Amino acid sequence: CASSVEGRGEFTDTQYF.

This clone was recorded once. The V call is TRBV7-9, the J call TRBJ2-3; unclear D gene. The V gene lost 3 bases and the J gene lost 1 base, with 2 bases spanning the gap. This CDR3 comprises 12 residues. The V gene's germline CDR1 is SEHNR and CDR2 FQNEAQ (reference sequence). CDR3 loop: CASSFGTDTQYF. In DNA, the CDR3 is TGTGCCAGCAGCTTCGGCACAGATACGCAGTATTTT.

CDR3 nucleotide sequence: TGTGCCAGCAGTTACTTCCCGTTTAGCGGGATTTACAATGAGCAGTTCTTC. This gives the protein CASSYFPFSGIYNEQFF. The V call is TRBV6-2 or TRBV6-3, the J call TRBJ2-1; 8 nucleotides agree with TRBD2. There are 17 residues in the CDR3. In germline, CDR1 is MNHEY, CDR2 SVGEGT. The J segment lost 4 bases and the V segment lost 1 base, leaving 9 bases of the junction unmatched.